One T cell receptor beta chain is described in this entry. Its specificity is unknown. V dropped 2 bases and J dropped 6 bases, with 14 bases sitting between them. The CDR3 is made up of 15 amino acids. CDR1 MNHNS and CDR2 SASEGT come from the germline V gene. The TCR beta CDR3 region underwent multiplex PCR amplification with 32 V and 13 J primers. A single record per CDR3 protein comes from TCRdb applying MiXCR to the multiplex PCR reads. The sample carries 2,000 to 2,500 distinct CDR3 sequences, more than 25% recorded once. The data are from a study of immune heterogeneity within non-small cell lung tumors. Study-wide results and caveats: Patients largely differed in their high-frequency T-cell receptor beta clonotypes. Each patient's tumor sites shared recurring identical dominant CDR3 beta clonotypes, and individual sites also carried their own high-frequency clones. Local T-cell clonality correlated moderately but significantly with local tumor mutational burden (R 0.3 to 0.35).

Genomic DNA extracted from bulk tumor tissue served as template. A total of 550 to 650 ng was used per sample. Every primary tumor yielded several biopsies, spaced far apart, that were taken during surgery. Undergoing curative surgery were patients whose non-small cell lung cancer was untreated and newly diagnosed. It was newly diagnosed non-small cell lung cancer patients having surgery with curative intent who served as donors. Sequencing was carried out using lung tumor tissue. The V and J genes are TRBV6-1 and TRBJ2-4, with D perhaps matching TRBD1 (6 bases). The receptor was derived from a man between 60 and 70 years old with non-small cell lung cancer. The CDR3 DNA reads TGTGCCAGCAGTGAAAGGGCAGGGGATACAAACATTCAGTACTTC. This encodes CASSERAGDTNIQYF.